These 13 T cell receptor beta chains share one sample of origin, sequenced in a study of post-analysis software for immune sequencing data. Their antigens are not known. Unique molecular identifiers had been added to the TCR beta cDNA libraries. Via MiXCR, TCRdb re-called the PCR reads, giving one row per CDR3 protein. The table lists over 150,000 distinct CDR3 sequences, approximately 28% of them singletons, with approximately 1.5% in the top ten. Study-level findings and limits: Patients used several TRBV segments, including TRBV5-6, TRBV5-1 and TRBV20-1, more often than controls.

Sequenced material: blood. These receptors were taken from a girl aged 10-17 years with multiple sclerosis.

The V gene is TRBV12-3 or TRBV12-4, the J gene TRBJ2-5; D may be TRBD2 (5 bases). This CDR3 region has 16 residues. V was pared by 7 bases and J by 4 bases, with 22 bases between. CDR3 residues: CASNLPSGNWGETQYF. DNA for the CDR3: TGTGCCAGCAATCTCCCTTCCGGGAATTGGGGAGAGACCCAGTACTTC.

J is TRBJ2-3 and V is TRBV5-1, with no clear D. V lost 4 bases to trimming and J lost 5 bases, with 11 bases between them. The CDR3 totals 13 residues. Per germline, CDR1 SGHRS and CDR2 YFSETQ. The CDR3 bases are TGCGCCAGCAGCCCGGACGGTAGAGATACGCAGTATTTT. Residues: CASSPDGRDTQYF.

There are a few counts of this clonotype. V gene TRBV16 combines with J gene TRBJ2-1, with TRBD2 identical over 8 bases. Germline V gene sequence: CDR1 KGHSY, CDR2 FQNENV. Unmatched junction bases numbered 10, after V lost 5 bases and J lost 10 bases. This CDR3 has 14 residues. In nucleotides, the CDR3 is TGTGCCAGCAGCGAAGTTCCGGGACTAGAAGAGCAGTTCTTC. It yields the protein CASSEVPGLEEQFF.

This clonotype was seen repeatedly, ten times or more. V gene TRBV5-1 combines with J gene TRBJ2-7, with D unresolved. The CDR3 runs 12 residues. Germline V gene sequence: CDR1 SGHRS, CDR2 YFSETQ. V gave up 3 bases and J gave up 6 bases, with 10 bases separating them. The CDR3 loop reads CASSSPLGEQYF. In nucleotides, the CDR3 is TGCGCCAGCAGCTCCCCCCTCGGCGAGCAGTACTTC. The variable domain in full, with the rest retrieved from reference TRBV5-1 and TRBJ2-7, is KAGVTQTPRYLIKTRGQQVTLSCSPISGHRSVSWYQQTPGQGLQFLFEYFSETQRNKGNFPGRFSGRQFSNSRSEMNVSTLELGDSALYLCASSSPLGEQYFGPGTRLTVT.

This clonotype was detected once. A much bigger clone sits one base away, suggesting this may be a read error. The chain couples TRBV7-6 to TRBJ2-1; 7 nucleotides line up with TRBD2. The CDR3 is 15 amino acids. Germline CDR1 is SGHVS and CDR2 is FNYEAQ. V lost 7 bases to trimming and J lost 1 base; unmatched junction nucleotides: 7. DNA of the CDR3: TGTGCCAGCATCTGCGACGGGAGGTCCTACAATGAGCAGTTCTTC. Translated, it gives CASICDGRSYNEQFF.

CDR3 sequence: CSARGGTEAFF. The CDR3 DNA is TGCAGTGCTAGGGGGGGGACTGAAGCTTTCTTT. This chain uses TRBV20-1 with TRBJ1-1; D possibly corresponds to TRBD1 (5 bases). V lost 3 bases and J lost 5, with 7 bases in between. The CDR3 loop spans 11 amino acids. Germline CDR1 DFQATT, CDR2 SNEGSKA (reference sequence).

J is TRBJ2-3 and V is TRBV7-9; 12 bases fit TRBD2. Germline-derived CDR1 and CDR2 are SEHNR and FQNEAQ (reference sequence). CDR3 size: 14 residues. V lost 6 bases to trimming and J lost 4 bases; unmatched junction nucleotides: 2. CDR3 loop: CASRTSGRPDTQYF. In nucleotides, the CDR3 is TGTGCCAGCAGAACTAGCGGGAGGCCAGATACGCAGTATTTT. Filled out from reference TRBV7-9 and TRBJ2-3, the complete variable domain reads DTGVSQNPRHKITKRGQNVTFRCDPISEHNRLYWYRQTLGQGPEFLTYFQNEAQLEKSRLLSDRFSAERPKGSFSTLEIQRTEQGDSAMYLCASRTSGRPDTQYFGPGTRLTVL.

The chain couples TRBV19 to TRBJ2-3, with TRBD1 as a possible D gene (6 bases). V lost 6 bases and J 4 bases, leaving 14 bases between the germline ends. CDR1 and CDR2 from the germline V gene are LNHDA and SQIVND (reference sequence). The CDR3 loop spans 14 amino acids. The CDR3 protein is CASRVDYRADTQYF. The CDR3 nucleotides read TGTGCCAGTAGAGTTGACTACAGGGCAGATACGCAGTATTTT.

This clonotype was observed a few times. This may be a read error, as it is one base from a much larger clone. The chain employs TRBV7-9 and TRBJ2-5; TRBD2 agrees at 11 bases. CDR3 length: 17 amino acids. V lost 4 bases and J lost 9; bases outside the gene matches: 16. Germline CDR1 and CDR2: SEHNR and FQNEAQ (reference sequence). The chain's CDR3 is CASSSSRGLAVVEAQYF. CDR3 coding DNA: TGTGCCAGCAGCTCCAGTCGGGGACTAGCGGTGGTGGAGGCCCAGTACTTC. Using reference TRBV7-9 and TRBJ2-5 for the parts outside the CDR3, the full variable domain is DTGVSQNPRHKITKRGQNVTFRCDPISEHNRLYWYRQTLGQGPEFLTYFQNEAQLEKSRLLSDRFSAERPKGSFSTLEIQRTEQGDSAMYLCASSSSRGLAVVEAQYFGPGTRLLVL.

Details on this clonotype: One base away lies a much larger clone, so this may be a sequencing read error. The J gene is TRBJ1-2, the V gene TRBV9; D might be TRBD1 (5 bases). This CDR3 region has 15 residues. Trimming removed 4 bases from V and 7 bases from J, with 20 bases in between. From germline, CDR1 is SGDLS and CDR2 YYNGEE. The CDR3 reads CASSLRADKDCGYTF. CDR3 DNA: TGTGCCAGCAGCCTACGGGCGGACAAGGACTGTGGCTACACCTTC.

This clonotype was seen repeatedly, ten times or more. This chain connects TRBV12-3 or TRBV12-4 to TRBJ2-5; 8 bases match TRBD1. V lost 3 bases, J lost 6 bases, and 6 bases stayed unmatched. The CDR3 runs to 14 residues. The CDR3 loop is CASSLDRVGKTQYF. The DNA for the CDR3 is TGTGCCAGCAGTTTGGACAGGGTCGGGAAGACCCAGTACTTC.

The rearrangement links TRBV7-8 to TRBJ2-2, with 9 nucleotides matching TRBD2. CDR1 and CDR2 (germline): SGHVS, FQNEAQ. The CDR3 spans 17 residues. Trimming removed 6 bases from V and 8 bases from J; junction bases left unmatched: 16. The CDR3 loop is CASSYPASGKLFGELFF. The CDR3 DNA reads TGTGCCAGCAGTTACCCCGCTAGCGGGAAATTATTTGGGGAGCTGTTTTTT. The entire variable domain, with the rest obtained from reference TRBV7-8 and TRBJ2-2, is as follows: GAGVSQSPRYKVAKRGQDVALRCDPISGHVSLFWYQQALGQGPEFLTYFQNEAQLDKSGLPSDRFFAERPEGSVSTLKIQRTQQEDSAVYLCASSYPASGKLFGELFFGEGSRLTVL.

The V gene is TRBV19, the J gene TRBJ1-1; D gene uncertain. Germline lookup yields CDR1 LNHDA and CDR2 SQIVND (reference sequence). V gave up 3 bases and J gave up 6 bases, with 11 bases separating them. This CDR3 region has 13 residues. The CDR3 DNA reads TGTGCCAGTAGTATCTCGGGGATCGCTGAAGCTTTCTTT. Encoded protein: CASSISGIAEAFF.